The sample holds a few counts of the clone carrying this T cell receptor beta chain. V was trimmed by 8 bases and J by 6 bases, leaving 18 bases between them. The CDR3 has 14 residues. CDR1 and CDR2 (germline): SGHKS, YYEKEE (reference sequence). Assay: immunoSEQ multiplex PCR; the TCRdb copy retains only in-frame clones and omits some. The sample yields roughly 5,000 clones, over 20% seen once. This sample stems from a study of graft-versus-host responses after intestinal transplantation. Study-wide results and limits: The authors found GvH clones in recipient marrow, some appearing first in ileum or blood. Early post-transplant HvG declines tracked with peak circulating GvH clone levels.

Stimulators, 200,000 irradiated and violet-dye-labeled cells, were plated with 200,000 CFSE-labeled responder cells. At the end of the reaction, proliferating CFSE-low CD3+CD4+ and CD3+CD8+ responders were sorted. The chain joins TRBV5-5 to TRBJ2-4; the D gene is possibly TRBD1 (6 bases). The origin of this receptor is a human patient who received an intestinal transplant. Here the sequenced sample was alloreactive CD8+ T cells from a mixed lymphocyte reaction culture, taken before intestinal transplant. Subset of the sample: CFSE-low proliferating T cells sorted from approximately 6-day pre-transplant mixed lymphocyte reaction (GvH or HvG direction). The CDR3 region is CASTRWGRLNIQYF. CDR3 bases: TGTGCCAGTACCCGTTGGGGGCGCTTAAACATTCAGTACTTC.